Below are 3 T cell receptor beta chains sequenced from a single sample in a study of molecular identifiers for immune sequencing clone quantification. MiXCR was run by TCRdb on the PCR reads, yielding one entry per CDR3 protein. The sample lists about 640,000 distinct CDR3 sequences; 15% to 20% were seen once. Sequencing used naive CD8+ T cells from blood, with Jurkat cell RNA spiked in. Indicated subset: FACS-sorted CD8+CD4-CCR7+CD45RA+ naive T cells. These receptors originate from a human donor in good health. Some libraries in this study had Jurkat cell RNA spiked in.

This clonotype was observed at least ten times. The rearrangement joins TRBV27 to TRBJ1-1; TRBD1 is a possible D gene (6 bases). CDR3 length: 13 residues. The germline V and J ends were trimmed by 6 bases and 4 bases, with 12 bases remaining between them. The germline V gene has CDR1 MNHEY and CDR2 SMNVEV (reference sequence). The DNA for the CDR3 is TGTGCCAGCAGGGGGGGGGCGACCACTGAAGCTTTCTTT. It yields the protein CASRGGATTEAFF.

This clonotype occurred a few times. The V and J genes are TRBV27 and TRBJ2-3, with a weak D call TRBD1 (6 bases). This CDR3 region has 16 residues. V was clipped by 2 bases and J by 2 bases, with 14 bases between them. Germline loops: CDR1 MNHEY, CDR2 SMNVEV (reference sequence). CDR3 residues: CASSLRGHPITDTQYF. CDR3 nucleotides: TGTGCCAGCAGTTTAAGGGGACACCCAATCACAGATACGCAGTATTTT.

The chain recombines TRBV19 with TRBJ1-5; D possibly corresponds to TRBD1 (5 bases). Germline loops: CDR1 LNHDA, CDR2 SQIVND (reference sequence). This CDR3 region has 16 residues. V shed 3 bases and J shed 2 bases, with 14 bases lying between them. As DNA, the CDR3 is TGTGCCAGTAGTATTGGTTGGCAGGGAGGCAATCAGCCCCAGCATTTT. As protein: CASSIGWQGGNQPQHF.